These 29 T cell receptor beta chains originate from one sample sequenced in a study of human T cells and chemical hapten exposure. Each CDR3 protein is one row after TCRdb ran MiXCR on the RACE reads. The sample gives about 82,000 distinct CDR3 sequences, 6.5% to 8.5% of which show up once; under 1.5% is in the top ten. The time point: patch test 2, 6 weeks after DPC sensitization. Documented treatment: therapeutic diphenylcyclopropenone sensitization with weekly scalp DPC. The source was whole blood, collected in connection with sensitization to the hapten diphenylcyclopropenone (DPC). The receptors were sampled from a woman younger than 45 with alopecia areata. Some clones in this sample may be carry-over from other donors' samples.

J is TRBJ1-5 and V is TRBV12-3 or TRBV12-4; TRBD1 is a possible D gene (5 bases). Trimming shortened V by 5 bases and J by 9 bases, and 17 bases separated the two germline ends. The CDR3 runs 14 residues. CDR3: CASSAARGSGPQHF. The CDR3 DNA sequence: TGTGCCAGCAGTGCCGCGCGGGGGTCCGGGCCCCAGCATTTT.

This clonotype was detected a few times. The rearrangement links TRBV27 to TRBJ1-2; perhaps TRBD1 as D (5 bases). CDR3 length: 13 amino acids. Per germline, CDR1 MNHEY and CDR2 SMNVEV (reference sequence). V dropped 10 bases and J dropped 3 bases, with 15 bases sitting between them. The CDR3 coding sequence is TGTGCCACCCACGGGGCGGGAGACTATGGCTACACCTTC. It encodes CATHGAGDYGYTF.

This clonotype appeared many times. The genes are TRBV7-9 and TRBJ1-4, with D unclear. This CDR3 has 16 residues. Between the trimmed V and J ends, which lost 5 bases and 0 bases, there was a span of 13 bases. Germline V gene lookup returns CDR1 SEHNR and CDR2 FQNEAQ (reference sequence). The DNA for the CDR3 is TGTGCCAGCAGCCCACTCGACGGAACAACTAATGAAAAACTGTTTTTT. Its protein is CASSPLDGTTNEKLFF.

V and J are TRBV10-3 and TRBJ2-3; the D gene is possibly TRBD1 (6 bases). The V gene lost 3 bases and the J gene lost 6 bases, with 13 bases spanning the gap. CDR1 is ENHRY, CDR2 SYGVKD, per germline. This CDR3 is 14 amino acids long. The CDR3 bases are TGTGCCATCAGTGAATACAGGGCCGGCGATACGCAGTATTTT. Translated, it gives CAISEYRAGDTQYF.

This clonotype was seen a handful of times. The gene calls are TRBV7-8 and TRBJ1-1; no firm D call. This CDR3 comprises 14 residues. Germline CDR1 reads SGHVS; CDR2 reads FQNEAQ. V lost 5 bases and J lost 3, with 13 bases in between. As DNA, the CDR3 is TGTGCCAGCAGCCGCGTCAGGATTGACACTGAAGCTTTCTTT. It codes for CASSRVRIDTEAFF.

This clonotype was seen at least ten times. J is TRBJ2-5 and V is TRBV20-1, with D unresolved. Trimming removed 7 bases from V and 2 bases from J, with 26 bases in between. The CDR3 totals 17 residues. CDR1 and CDR2 from the germline V gene are DFQATT and SNEGSKA (reference sequence). CDR3 in amino acids: CSVTSPWGWVEQETQYF. CDR3 coding DNA: TGCAGTGTTACCAGCCCGTGGGGTTGGGTCGAGCAAGAGACCCAGTACTTC.

The chain combines TRBV6-1 with TRBJ2-3; 14 bases line up with TRBD2. Unmatched junction bases numbered 4, after V lost 6 bases and J lost 2 bases. The CDR3 has 16 amino acids. Germline V lookup: CDR1 MNHNS, CDR2 SASEGT. The CDR3 nucleotides read TGTGCCAGCAGGGGGGGACTAGCGGGAGACACAGATACGCAGTATTTT. Translated, it gives CASRGGLAGDTDTQYF.

The table lists this clonotype with many counts. This chain connects TRBV6-5 to TRBJ1-6; 8 nucleotides line up with TRBD1. The germline CDR1 and CDR2 sequences are MNHEY and SVGAGI. Trimming took 0 bases from V and 3 from J; bases not matched to a gene: 7. The CDR3 contains 18 residues. The CDR3 nucleotides read TGTGCCAGCAGTTACTCGGTACTCGGGACAGGCTATAATTCACCCCTCCACTTT. Encoded protein: CASSYSVLGTGYNSPLHF.

In this sample, this clonotype turned up many times. The chain uses TRBV6-1 and TRBJ1-2; tentative D call: TRBD1 (5 bases). Germline CDR1 is MNHNS and CDR2 is SASEGT. Between the trimmed V and J ends, which lost 5 bases and 4 bases, there was a span of 14 bases. The CDR3 runs 14 residues. In DNA form, the CDR3 reads TGTGCCAGCAGTCCCCAAGGGGACCTCTATGGCTACACCTTC. Its protein is CASSPQGDLYGYTF.

This clonotype has only a few counts. This chain connects TRBV5-1 to TRBJ2-3; D unresolved. The V end was cut by 3 bases, the J end by 0 bases, with 26 bases between. The germline V gene has CDR1 SGHRS and CDR2 YFSETQ. The CDR3 covers 20 residues. As DNA, the CDR3 is TGCGCCAGCAGCTCTGTCCTCCTACGGACCGTCACGTCTAGCACAGATACGCAGTATTTT. Its translation is CASSSVLLRTVTSSTDTQYF.

This clonotype has ten or more counts. The genes are TRBV6-2 or TRBV6-3 and TRBJ1-1; 9 bases map to TRBD1. Germline loops: CDR1 MNHEY, CDR2 SVGEGT. After removal of 2 bases from V and 5 bases from J, the junction contained 21 bases not matched to a gene. This CDR3 region has 20 residues. DNA for the CDR3: TGTGCCAGCAGTTACCCGTCGCGGAAAACAGGGGGCAACGAAAATACTGAAGCTTTCTTT. Its translation: CASSYPSRKTGGNENTEAFF.

This clonotype occurred a few times. The chain has TRBV7-2 and TRBJ1-6; maybe TRBD1 (5 bases). V shed 3 bases and J shed 0 bases, with 21 bases lying between them. This CDR3 spans 20 amino acids. Germline V gene sequence: CDR1 SGHTA, CDR2 FQGNSA. The CDR3 protein is CASSLVRNLRASSYNSPLHF. For the CDR3, the DNA is TGTGCCAGCAGCTTGGTCCGAAACCTCAGGGCGAGCTCCTATAATTCACCCCTCCACTTT.

This clonotype was seen a handful of times. V and J are TRBV7-9 and TRBJ2-5; the D gene is possibly TRBD2 (6 bases). V lost 0 bases and J lost 2, with 10 bases in between. Per germline, CDR1 SEHNR and CDR2 FQNEAQ (reference sequence). This CDR3 is built from 15 residues. The CDR3 DNA sequence: TGTGCCAGCAGCTTAGCTCTGGGGGGTCAAGAGACCCAGTACTTC. Protein: CASSLALGGQETQYF.

This clonotype was observed a handful of times. The CDR3 nucleotides read TGCGCCAGCAGCCACAGGGAGGGGATGAACACTGAAGCTTTCTTT. Its protein product is CASSHREGMNTEAFF. This chain connects TRBV5-1 to TRBJ1-1; tentatively, D is TRBD1 (6 bases). The CDR3 has 15 amino acids. Germline-derived CDR1 and CDR2 are SGHRS and YFSETQ. V was cut by 4 bases and J by 0 bases, with 13 bases left in between. Full variable domain (remainder filled in from reference TRBV5-1 and TRBJ1-1): KAGVTQTPRYLIKTRGQQVTLSCSPISGHRSVSWYQQTPGQGLQFLFEYFSETQRNKGNFPGRFSGRQFSNSRSEMNVSTLELGDSALYLCASSHREGMNTEAFFGQGTRLTVV.

This clonotype was counted ten times or more. The chain employs TRBV6-6 and TRBJ1-1, with TRBD1 as a possible D gene (5 bases). Trimming removed 7 bases at V and 4 bases at J, with 16 bases between. The CDR3 runs 14 residues. Per the germline V gene, CDR1 is MNHNY and CDR2 is SVGAGI (reference sequence). As DNA, the CDR3 is TGTGCCAGCACTCAACAGGCGGAGGGCACTGAAGCTTTCTTT. It specifies CASTQQAEGTEAFF.

This clonotype was recorded a few times. Written as DNA, the CDR3 is TGCAGTGCTAAGGGGGGGCAGAGCAATCAGCCCCAGCATTTT. It encodes CSAKGGQSNQPQHF. The chain links TRBV20-1 to TRBJ1-5, with D possibly being TRBD1 (6 bases). The V end was cut by 4 bases, the J end by 1 base, with 11 bases between. There are 14 residues in the CDR3. Per the germline V gene, CDR1 is DFQATT and CDR2 is SNEGSKA (reference sequence).

This clonotype was seen ten or more times. The chain couples TRBV6-4 to TRBJ2-2; D unclear. CDR1 is MRHNA, CDR2 SNTAGT, per germline. This CDR3 contains 13 residues. V dropped 2 bases and J dropped 7 bases, with 8 bases sitting between them. The CDR3 bases are TGTGCCAGCAGTGACAGGGCGAACGGGGAGCTGTTTTTT. Encoded protein: CASSDRANGELFF.

A word on this clonotype: The junction departs from germline at one end; a sequencing error may be responsible. CDR3 coding DNA: TGTGTCAGCAGCCAAGATGAAGAGGTTGCACCCCTCCACTTT. Translating gives CVSSQDEEVAPLHF. The V and J genes are TRBV3-1 and TRBJ1-6; D gene ambiguous. This CDR3 spans 14 amino acids. Germline CDR1 reads LGHDT; CDR2 reads YNNKEL (reference sequence).

This clonotype showed up just a few times. The chain has TRBV2 and TRBJ1-1, with 8 bases matching TRBD1. CDR1 and CDR2 (germline): SNHLY, FYNNEI. V trimming: 6 bases; J trimming: 0 bases; junction bases outside the gene matches: 9. This CDR3 has 16 amino acids. CDR3 residues: CASSGPDRGLNTEAFF. The CDR3 nucleotides read TGTGCCAGCAGCGGGCCTGACAGGGGCTTGAACACTGAAGCTTTCTTT. Full variable domain (missing parts from reference TRBV2 and TRBJ1-1): EPEVTQTPSHQVTQMGQEVILRCVPISNHLYFYWYRQILGQKVEFLVSFYNNEISEKSEIFDDQFSVERPDGSNFTLKIRSTKLEDSAMYFCASSGPDRGLNTEAFFGQGTRLTVV.

In this sample, this clonotype turned up many times. The chain uses TRBV6-5 and TRBJ2-5; the D is unclear. V was cut by 6 bases and J by 2 bases, with 13 bases left in between. This CDR3 spans 14 amino acids. CDR1 is MNHEY, CDR2 SVGAGI, per germline. The CDR3 loop is CASRRNSPQETQYF. The CDR3 nucleotides read TGTGCCAGCAGGAGAAACAGTCCTCAAGAGACCCAGTACTTC.

Many counts were recorded for this clonotype. The chain joins TRBV5-4 to TRBJ1-1; no clear D gene. CDR1 is SGHNT, CDR2 YYREEE, per germline (reference sequence). This CDR3 is 14 amino acids long. Trimming removed 2 bases at V and 4 bases at J, with 12 bases between. The chain's CDR3 is CASSFYEWGTEAFF. The CDR3 nucleotides read TGTGCCAGCAGCTTCTACGAATGGGGCACTGAAGCTTTCTTT.

This clonotype was counted at least ten times. The chain uses TRBV5-1 and TRBJ2-7, with D tentatively TRBD2 (6 bases). Trimming shortened V by 0 bases and J by 9 bases, and 16 bases separated the two germline ends. Germline values: CDR1 SGHRS, CDR2 YFSETQ. This CDR3 spans 14 amino acids. The CDR3 loop is CASSLGGLPDRQYF. Written as DNA, the CDR3 is TGCGCCAGCAGCTTGGGGGGACTTCCGGATAGGCAGTACTTC.

This clonotype was picked up many times. The chain joins TRBV12-3 or TRBV12-4 to TRBJ1-2; tentative D call: TRBD1 (6 bases). The CDR3 length is 14 residues. V was trimmed by 5 bases and J by 4 bases, leaving 14 bases between them. The CDR3: CASSHRDRTYGYTF. In nucleotides, the CDR3 is TGTGCCAGCAGTCACAGGGATCGTACCTATGGCTACACCTTC.

This clonotype has ten or more counts. The V gene is TRBV20-1, the J gene TRBJ1-3; D not resolved. The CDR3 loop spans 12 amino acids. CDR1 and CDR2 (germline): DFQATT, SNEGSKA (reference sequence). The V end lost 6 bases, the J end lost 4 bases, and 10 bases lay between the germline ends. In DNA form, the CDR3 reads TGCAGTGCCCTACTTACCGGAAACACCATATATTTT. Translating gives CSALLTGNTIYF.

The gene calls are TRBV7-9 and TRBJ2-3; 8 nucleotides agree with TRBD1. V was pared by 6 bases and J by 2 bases, with 7 bases of the junction left unmatched. Germline assignment: CDR1 SEHNR and CDR2 FQNEAQ (reference sequence). The CDR3 spans 15 residues. Here the CDR3 reads CASSQTGAITDTQYF. The CDR3 region has the DNA TGTGCCAGCAGTCAGACAGGGGCCATCACAGATACGCAGTATTTT.

This clonotype was counted between two and nine times. One end of the junction varies from germline; a read error may be responsible. CDR3 nucleotide sequence: TGTGCTAGCAGCTTAGACCACCGGACAGACATCTCCTACAATGAGCAGTTCTTC. Translation: CASSLDHRTDISYNEQFF. The V and J genes are TRBV7-7 and TRBJ2-1; a possible D gene is TRBD1 (6 bases). Germline lookup yields CDR1 SSHAT and CDR2 FNYEAQ (reference sequence). The CDR3 sequence is 18 residues long.

This clonotype was detected many times. V and J are TRBV9 and TRBJ1-2; D not certain. V lost 5 bases and J 4 bases, leaving 15 bases between the germline ends. The CDR3 contains 14 residues. Germline values: CDR1 SGDLS, CDR2 YYNGEE. Here the CDR3 reads CASRAPTPSYGYTF. CDR3 sequence (DNA): TGTGCCAGCAGGGCCCCTACACCGTCCTATGGCTACACCTTC.

The table lists this clonotype with many counts. V is TRBV20-1 and J is TRBJ1-1; D call uncertain. CDR1 is DFQATT and CDR2 is SNEGSKA in the germline V gene (reference sequence). This CDR3 spans 13 amino acids. Deletions cut 1 base from V and 5 bases from J, with 11 bases between. CDR3 bases: TGCAGTGCTAGAGTCATGTTATCGACTGAAGCTTTCTTT. As protein: CSARVMLSTEAFF.

The chain recombines TRBV12-5 with TRBJ2-3, with 10 positions matching TRBD1. The CDR3 is 14 residues long. Germline loops: CDR1 LGHNT, CDR2 FRNRAP. The V segment lost 4 bases and the J segment 4 bases; nucleotides outside the gene matches: 2. CDR3 nucleotides: TGTGCTAGTGGTTCCGGACAGGGGGCAGATACGCAGTATTTT. This encodes CASGSGQGADTQYF. The whole variable domain, filled in from reference TRBV12-5 and TRBJ2-3, reads DARVTQTPRHKVTEMGQEVTMRCQPILGHNTVFWYRQTMMQGLELLAYFRNRAPLDDSGMPKDRFSAEMPDATLATLKIQPSEPRDSAVYFCASGSGQGADTQYFGPGTRLTVL.